The text below deals with one T cell receptor (beta chain). The source of the sample is a study of blood T cell repertoires in COVID-19. On the study more broadly: Sources were T cells, B-cell-depleted T cells, or PBMCs; the material itself was cDNA or gDNA.

As processed by the authors: Nucleated cell counts were estimated from reference gene primer amplification. Repertoires were generated with immunoSEQ multiplex PCR, while TCRdb's copy carries only in-frame clones and drops some. V and J calls and clone size are as listed in that table; D and trimming were resolved from the DNA. Of 250,000 to 350,000 clones listed, 84% are singletons. Trimming took off 1 base at V and 8 bases at J, with 15 bases between the two ends. CDR1 is SQVTM, CDR2 ANQGSEA, per germline. The CDR3 is made up of 14 amino acids. Seattle cases were enrolled at active infection and followed longitudinally.

This sequence joins TRBV29-1 and TRBJ2-1; D is perhaps TRBD1 (5 bases). Sequencing was carried out using peripheral blood. This clonotype was sampled from a human donor with COVID-19, enrolled during active disease. The donor label of this sample is uncertain. CDR3 sequence reads: CSVEVQGVWDEQFF. The CDR3 DNA is TGCAGCGTTGAAGTCCAGGGTGTTTGGGATGAGCAGTTCTTC.